A single sample gave rise to the 20 T cell receptor beta chains below, sequenced in a study of cytomegalovirus exposure and HLA in healthy donors. The study ran its PCR with 60 Vbeta and 13 Jbeta primers. The method was immunoSEQ multiplex PCR; TCRdb's version includes in-frame clones alone and lacks a portion of them. The sample lists some 150,000 clones, more than 75% seen once, with under 4.5% in the top ten. Input material: PBMCs. The receptor set was obtained from a man between 18 and 29 years old in good health and CMV-seronegative.

This clone was recorded a few times. The gene calls are TRBV7-2 and TRBJ2-5, with TRBD2 matching 9 bases. The J segment lost 3 bases and the V segment lost 3 bases, leaving 11 bases of the junction unmatched. CDR1 and CDR2 from the germline V gene are SGHTA and FQGNSA. The CDR3 sequence is 17 residues long. CDR3 nucleotide sequence: TGTGCCAGCAGCTTTGGTTTTAGCGGGAGTGGTGAAGAGACCCAGTACTTC. As protein: CASSFGFSGSGEETQYF.

The count of this clone is one. The J gene is TRBJ1-5, the V gene TRBV6-1; D is ambiguous. Germline V gene lookup returns CDR1 MNHNS and CDR2 SASEGT. Trimming took off 0 bases at V and 4 bases at J, with 4 bases between the two ends. The CDR3 extends over 13 amino acids. CDR3 sequence reads: CASSEAANQPQHF. The CDR3 DNA follows: TGTGCCAGCAGTGAAGCAGCGAATCAGCCCCAGCATTTT.

The chain has TRBV25-1 and TRBJ2-5; TRBD1 agrees at 9 bases. Germline V lookup: CDR1 MGHDK, CDR2 SYGVNS. The CDR3 extends over 18 amino acids. The V gene end was trimmed by 4 bases and the J gene end by 4 bases; junction bases not matched to a gene: 16. In DNA form, the CDR3 reads TGTGCCAGCAGTGCGACACAGGGGGCTGGGTTGATACCAGAGACCCAGTACTTC. It encodes CASSATQGAGLIPETQYF.

This sequence joins TRBV15 and TRBJ1-2; tentative D call: TRBD1 (6 bases). The CDR3 runs to 14 residues. The V gene's germline CDR1 is LNHNV and CDR2 YYDKDF (reference sequence). The ends were cut back, 3 bases at V and 4 bases at J, with 12 bases in the middle. The CDR3 DNA is TGTGCCACCAGCAGCGAGGGGGAGTTCTATGGCTACACCTTC. Amino acids: CATSSEGEFYGYTF. Full variable domain (rest looked up from reference TRBV15 and TRBJ1-2): DAMVIQNPRYQVTQFGKPVTLSCSQTLNHNVMYWYQQKSSQAPKLLFHYYDKDFNNEADTPDNFQSRRPNTSFCFLDIRSPGLGDTAMYLCATSSEGEFYGYTFGSGTRLTVV.

Here the CDR3 reads CASSSRARGNNEQFF. DNA of the CDR3: TGCGCCAGCAGCTCCCGGGCAAGGGGGAACAATGAGCAGTTCTTC. The V gene is TRBV5-1, the J gene TRBJ2-1; D is perhaps TRBD1 (6 bases). V was pared by 3 bases and J by 5 bases, with 15 bases between. CDR1 SGHRS and CDR2 YFSETQ come from the germline V gene. CDR3 size: 15 residues.

V is TRBV7-2 and J is TRBJ1-1; 9 nucleotides agree with TRBD1. Germline loops: CDR1 SGHTA, CDR2 FQGNSA. Trimming cost V 4 bases and J 6 bases; bases outside gene matches: 9. The CDR3 totals 15 residues. CDR3 bases: TGTGCCAGCAGCTACCTACAGGGGGCGGGTCCTGAAGCTTTCTTT. This codes for CASSYLQGAGPEAFF.

The chain joins TRBV11-2 to TRBJ1-1, with 11 bases aligning to TRBD1. There are 15 residues in the CDR3. The trim removed 6 bases at V and 3 bases at J, leaving 6 bases unmatched. Germline CDR1 and CDR2: SGHAT and FQNNGV. CDR3 residues: CASRRGQGADTEAFF. The CDR3 bases are TGTGCCAGCAGACGTGGACAGGGGGCTGACACTGAAGCTTTCTTT.

For this clone: The same CDR3 is also encoded by other DNA sequences in this sample. The V call is TRBV9, the J call TRBJ2-2; D is uncertain. The CDR3 is made up of 16 amino acids. V lost 0 bases to trimming and J lost 0 bases, with 9 bases between them. Germline values: CDR1 SGDLS, CDR2 YYNGEE. CDR3 bases: TGTGCCAGCAGCGTAGCGCGCAAACCGAACACCGGGGAGCTGTTTTTT. This translates into CASSVARKPNTGELFF.

V gene TRBV11-2 combines with J gene TRBJ2-1, with D possibly TRBD1 on 6 matching bases. The germline CDR1 and CDR2 sequences are SGHAT and FQNNGV. Trimming removed 5 bases from V and 4 bases from J, with 15 bases in between. The length of the CDR3 is 15 residues. This CDR3 reads CASSPFQGNYNEQFF. The CDR3 coding sequence is TGTGCCAGCAGCCCCTTCCAGGGGAATTACAATGAGCAGTTCTTC.

This clone appeared a few times. This rearrangement joins TRBV9 to TRBJ1-1; 8 nucleotides match TRBD1. This CDR3 has 18 residues. V gave up 3 bases and J gave up 9 bases; unmatched junction bases: 22. The V gene's germline CDR1 is SGDLS and CDR2 YYNGEE. The CDR3 nucleotides are TGTGCCAGCAGCGCACACGGGACAGGTCCGGACCGACACGGGAAAGCTTTCTTT. Its protein is CASSAHGTGPDRHGKAFF. Looking up the rest from reference TRBV9 and TRBJ1-1 gives the full variable domain: DSGVTQTPKHLITATGQRVTLRCSPRSGDLSVYWYQQSLDQGLQFLIQYYNGEERAKGNILERFSAQQFPDLHSELNLSSLELGDSALYFCASSAHGTGPDRHGKAFFGQGTRLTVV.

In nucleotides, the CDR3 is TGTGCCAGCAGTTTCCTGAGGGACGAGCAGTACTTC. As protein: CASSFLRDEQYF. The chain joins TRBV28 to TRBJ2-7, with D tentatively TRBD2 (5 bases). V was trimmed by 3 bases and J by 5 bases, leaving 8 bases between them. Germline CDR1 is MDHEN and CDR2 is SYDVKM. The CDR3 extends over 12 amino acids.

This chain links TRBV4-1 with TRBJ1-1, with D possibly being TRBD1 (5 bases). The CDR3 length is 17 residues. Germline V gene data show CDR1 as MGHRA and CDR2 as YSYEKL. Trimming pared 0 bases from V and 0 bases from J, leaving 14 bases between. This CDR3 reads CASSQEGKGLLNTEAFF. In DNA, the CDR3 is TGCGCCAGCAGCCAAGAAGGGAAGGGGCTGCTGAACACTGAAGCTTTCTTT.

J is TRBJ1-2 and V is TRBV6-1; 8 bases agree with TRBD1. This CDR3 is built from 14 residues. V shed 5 bases, J shed 2 bases, and the junction held 4 bases outside the gene matches. Looked up from germline, CDR1 is MNHNS and CDR2 is SASEGT. CDR3 bases: TGTGCCAGCAGTCTTCGACAGGGGAACTATGGCTACACCTTC. This encodes CASSLRQGNYGYTF.

The rearrangement links TRBV10-3 to TRBJ2-2, with TRBD2 identical over 7 bases. Germline V gives CDR1 ENHRY, CDR2 SYGVKD. Trimming cost V 4 bases and J 0 bases; bases outside gene matches: 2. CDR3 size: 15 residues. CDR3 DNA: TGTGCCATCAGTGTAACTAGCGCGAACACCGGGGAGCTGTTTTTT. Amino acids: CAISVTSANTGELFF.

The chain's CDR3 is CASSPREGPDNEQFF. In DNA, the CDR3 is TGCGCCAGCAGCCCCCGGGAGGGTCCGGACAATGAGCAGTTCTTC. This rearrangement joins TRBV5-1 to TRBJ2-1, with 8 bases fitting TRBD2. Per the germline V gene, CDR1 is SGHRS and CDR2 is YFSETQ. V shed 4 bases, J shed 5 bases, and the junction held 8 bases outside the gene matches. The CDR3 is 15 residues long.

DNA of the CDR3: TGTGCCAGCACAGGTCGCGGGGGGGCCGGGGAGCTGTTTTTT. This codes for CASTGRGGAGELFF. This rearrangement joins TRBV5-4 to TRBJ2-2; the match to TRBD2 covers 9 bases. V was pared by 6 bases and J by 6 bases, with 6 bases of the junction left unmatched. Germline loops: CDR1 SGHNT, CDR2 YYREEE (reference sequence). The CDR3 totals 14 residues. The whole variable domain, filled in from reference TRBV5-4 and TRBJ2-2, reads ETGVTQSPTHLIKTRGQQVTLRCSSQSGHNTVSWYQQALGQGPQFIFQYYREEENGRGNFPPRFSGLQFPNYSSELNVNALELDDSALYLCASTGRGGAGELFFGEGSRLTVL.

V is TRBV14 and J is TRBJ2-7, with D perhaps TRBD1 (6 bases). This CDR3 has 15 residues. The V gene lost 1 base and the J gene lost 1 base, with 11 bases spanning the gap. Germline lookup yields CDR1 SGHDN and CDR2 FVKESK. CDR3 sequence (DNA): TGTGCCAGCAGCCAAGGGACAGTCGATTCCTACGAGCAGTACTTC. This gives the protein CASSQGTVDSYEQYF.

This clone was seen a handful of times. This chain joins TRBV4-1 and TRBJ1-4; perhaps TRBD1 as D (5 bases). CDR1 is MGHRA, CDR2 YSYEKL, per germline. This CDR3 comprises 15 residues. Deletions cut 7 bases from V and 8 bases from J, with 20 bases between. CDR3 nucleotides: TGCGCCAGCACGGATGCGGCAGGACAAGGCGAAAAACTGTTTTTT. As protein: CASTDAAGQGEKLFF.

J is TRBJ2-7 and V is TRBV7-9; no definite D call. CDR3 length: 14 residues. Trimming took off 5 bases at V and 9 bases at J, with 20 bases between the two ends. Germline CDR1 SEHNR, CDR2 FQNEAQ (reference sequence). This CDR3 is CASSQRIAAERQYF. CDR3 coding DNA: TGTGCCAGCAGCCAGAGGATCGCCGCTGAGAGGCAGTACTTC.

The DNA for the CDR3 is TGCAGCGTTGAAGTTGCAGGGTCCTACGAGCAGTACTTC. This encodes CSVEVAGSYEQYF. The rearrangement links TRBV29-1 to TRBJ2-7; maybe TRBD1 (5 bases). V dropped 1 base and J dropped 1 base, with 8 bases sitting between them. Per the germline V gene, CDR1 is SQVTM and CDR2 is ANQGSEA. The CDR3 has 13 amino acids.